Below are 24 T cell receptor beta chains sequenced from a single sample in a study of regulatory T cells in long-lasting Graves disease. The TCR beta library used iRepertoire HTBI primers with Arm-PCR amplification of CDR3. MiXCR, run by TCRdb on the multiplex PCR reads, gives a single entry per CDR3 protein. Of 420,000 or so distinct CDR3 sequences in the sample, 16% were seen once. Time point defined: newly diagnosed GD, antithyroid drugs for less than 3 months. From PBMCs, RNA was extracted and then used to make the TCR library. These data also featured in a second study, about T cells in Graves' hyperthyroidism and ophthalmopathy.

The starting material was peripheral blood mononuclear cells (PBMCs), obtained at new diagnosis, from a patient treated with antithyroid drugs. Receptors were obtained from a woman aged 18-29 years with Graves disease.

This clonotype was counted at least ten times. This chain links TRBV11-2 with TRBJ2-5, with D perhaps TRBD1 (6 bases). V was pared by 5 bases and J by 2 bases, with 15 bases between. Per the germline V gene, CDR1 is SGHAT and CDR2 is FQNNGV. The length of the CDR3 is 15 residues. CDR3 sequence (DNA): TGTGCCAGCAGCAATAGACAGGAGCTTCAAGAGACCCAGTACTTC. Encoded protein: CASSNRQELQETQYF. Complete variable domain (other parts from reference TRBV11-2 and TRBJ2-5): EAGVAQSPRYKIIEKRQSVAFWCNPISGHATLYWYQQILGQGPKLLIQFQNNGVVDDSQLPKDRFSAERLKGVDSTLKIQPAKLEDSAVYLCASSNRQELQETQYFGPGTRLLVL.

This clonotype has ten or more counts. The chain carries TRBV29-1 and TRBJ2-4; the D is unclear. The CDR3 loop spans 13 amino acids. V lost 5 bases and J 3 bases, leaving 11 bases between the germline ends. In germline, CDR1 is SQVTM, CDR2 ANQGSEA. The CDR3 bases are TGCAGCGTTTCCCTCGCCAACAAAAACATTCAGTACTTC. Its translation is CSVSLANKNIQYF.

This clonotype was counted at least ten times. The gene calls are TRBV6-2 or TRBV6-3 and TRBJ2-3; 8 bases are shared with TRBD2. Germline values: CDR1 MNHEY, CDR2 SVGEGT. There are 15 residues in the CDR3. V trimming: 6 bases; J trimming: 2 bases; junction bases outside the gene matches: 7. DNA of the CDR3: TGTGCCAGCAGGCCCGGGACTAGACCCACAGATACGCAGTATTTT. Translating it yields CASRPGTRPTDTQYF.

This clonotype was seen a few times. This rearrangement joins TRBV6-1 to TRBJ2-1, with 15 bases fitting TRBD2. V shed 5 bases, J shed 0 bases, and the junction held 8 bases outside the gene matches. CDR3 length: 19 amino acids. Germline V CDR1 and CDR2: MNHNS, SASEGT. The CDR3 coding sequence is TGTGCCAGCAGTAATTGGGGACTAGCGGGAGGAGGCTCCTACAATGAGCAGTTCTTC. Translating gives CASSNWGLAGGGSYNEQFF.

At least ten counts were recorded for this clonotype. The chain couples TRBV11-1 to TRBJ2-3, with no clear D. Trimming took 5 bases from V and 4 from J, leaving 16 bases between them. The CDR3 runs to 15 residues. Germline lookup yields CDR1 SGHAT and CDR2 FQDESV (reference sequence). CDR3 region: CASSLTPTAADTQYF. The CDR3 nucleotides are TGTGCCAGCAGCCTTACCCCTACCGCCGCAGATACGCAGTATTTT.

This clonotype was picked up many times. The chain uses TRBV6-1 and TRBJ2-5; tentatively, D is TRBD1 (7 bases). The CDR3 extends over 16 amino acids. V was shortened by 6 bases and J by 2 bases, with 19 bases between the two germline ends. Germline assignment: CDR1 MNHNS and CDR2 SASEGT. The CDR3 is CASSPTTGTGQETQYF. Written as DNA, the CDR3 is TGTGCCAGCAGCCCAACGACAGGGACTGGTCAAGAGACCCAGTACTTC.

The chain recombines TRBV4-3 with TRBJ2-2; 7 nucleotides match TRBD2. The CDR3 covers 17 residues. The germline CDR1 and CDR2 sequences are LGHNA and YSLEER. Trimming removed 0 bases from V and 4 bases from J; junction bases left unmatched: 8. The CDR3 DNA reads TGCGCCAGCAGCCAAGATCATCGGGCGGGAGTCACCGGGGAGCTGTTTTTT. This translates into CASSQDHRAGVTGELFF.

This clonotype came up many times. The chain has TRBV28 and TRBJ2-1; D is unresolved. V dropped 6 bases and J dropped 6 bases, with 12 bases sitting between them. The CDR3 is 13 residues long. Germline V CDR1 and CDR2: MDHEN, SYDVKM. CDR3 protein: CASSSVGINEQFF. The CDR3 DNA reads TGTGCCAGCAGCTCCGTAGGGATCAATGAGCAGTTCTTC.

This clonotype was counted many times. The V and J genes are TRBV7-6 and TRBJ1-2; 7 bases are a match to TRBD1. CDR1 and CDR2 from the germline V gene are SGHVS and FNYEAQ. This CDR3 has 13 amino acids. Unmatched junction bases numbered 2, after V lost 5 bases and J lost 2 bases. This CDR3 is CASSAGQNYGYTF. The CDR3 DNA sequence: TGTGCCAGCAGCGCGGGACAGAACTATGGCTACACCTTC.

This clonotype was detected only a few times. CDR3 bases: TGTGCCAGCAGCCCAACGGGACTAGCGCGCTCCTACGAGCAGTACTTC. This gives the protein CASSPTGLARSYEQYF. The V call is TRBV14, the J call TRBJ2-7; TRBD2 aligns across 10 bases. The V gene end was trimmed by 4 bases and the J gene end by 0 bases; junction bases not matched to a gene: 6. Germline V gene sequence: CDR1 SGHDN, CDR2 FVKESK. This CDR3 contains 16 residues.

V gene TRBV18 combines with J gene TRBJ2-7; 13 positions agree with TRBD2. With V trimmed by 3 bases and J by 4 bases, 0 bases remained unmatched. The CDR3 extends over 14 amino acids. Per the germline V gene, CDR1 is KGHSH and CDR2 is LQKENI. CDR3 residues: CASSPTSGGYEQYF. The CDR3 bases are TGTGCCAGCTCACCGACTAGCGGGGGGTACGAGCAGTACTTC.

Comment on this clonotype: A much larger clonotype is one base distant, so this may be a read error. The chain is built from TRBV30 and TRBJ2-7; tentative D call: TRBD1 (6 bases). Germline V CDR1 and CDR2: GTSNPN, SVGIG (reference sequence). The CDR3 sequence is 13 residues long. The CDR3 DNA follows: TGTGTCTGGAGTGTTCAGGGGACCTACGAGCAGTACTTC. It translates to CVWSVQGTYEQYF.

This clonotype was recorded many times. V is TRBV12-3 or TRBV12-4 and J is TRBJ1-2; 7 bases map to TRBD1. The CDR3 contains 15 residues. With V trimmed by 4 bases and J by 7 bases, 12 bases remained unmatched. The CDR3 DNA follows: TGTGCCAGCAGTTCCGCGCCCACAGGGGACGGTGGCTACACCTTC. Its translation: CASSSAPTGDGGYTF.

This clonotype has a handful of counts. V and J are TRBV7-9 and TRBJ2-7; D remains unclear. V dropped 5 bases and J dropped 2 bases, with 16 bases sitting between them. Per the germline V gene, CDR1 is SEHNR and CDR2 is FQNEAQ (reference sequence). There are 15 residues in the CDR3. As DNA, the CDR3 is TGTGCCAGCAGCCCTTTCCCGGACCTGACCTACGAGCAGTACTTC. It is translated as CASSPFPDLTYEQYF. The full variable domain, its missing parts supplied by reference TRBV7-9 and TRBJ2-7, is DTGVSQNPRHKITKRGQNVTFRCDPISEHNRLYWYRQTLGQGPEFLTYFQNEAQLEKSRLLSDRFSAERPKGSFSTLEIQRTEQGDSAMYLCASSPFPDLTYEQYFGPGTRLTVT.

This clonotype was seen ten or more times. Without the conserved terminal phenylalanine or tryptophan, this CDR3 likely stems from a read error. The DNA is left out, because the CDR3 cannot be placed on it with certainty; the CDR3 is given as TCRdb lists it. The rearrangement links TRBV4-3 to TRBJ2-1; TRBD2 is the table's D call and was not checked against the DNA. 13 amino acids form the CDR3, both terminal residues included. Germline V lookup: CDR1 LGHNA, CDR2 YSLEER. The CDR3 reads CASSQLAGGPLSL.

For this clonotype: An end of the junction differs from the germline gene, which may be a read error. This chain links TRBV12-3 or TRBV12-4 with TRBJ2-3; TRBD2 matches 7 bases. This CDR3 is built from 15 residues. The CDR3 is CASSLRGLPTDTRYF. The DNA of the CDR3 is TGTGCCAGTAGTTTGAGGGGACTACCCACAGATACGCGGTATTTT.

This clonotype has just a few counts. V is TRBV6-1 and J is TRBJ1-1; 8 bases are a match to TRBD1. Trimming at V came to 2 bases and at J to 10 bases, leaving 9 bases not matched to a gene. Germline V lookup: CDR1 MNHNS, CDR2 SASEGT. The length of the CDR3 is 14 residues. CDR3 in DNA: TGTGCCAGCAGTGAAAGGGGTCAGGGGGCGAGAGCTTTCTTT. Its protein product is CASSERGQGARAFF.

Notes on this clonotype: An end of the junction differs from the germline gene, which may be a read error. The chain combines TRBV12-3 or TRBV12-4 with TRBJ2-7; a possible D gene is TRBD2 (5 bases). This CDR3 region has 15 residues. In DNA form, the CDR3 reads TGTGCCAGCAGCTTAGCCCGGGATAAGCACTACGAGCAGTACTTC. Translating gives CASSLARDKHYEQYF.

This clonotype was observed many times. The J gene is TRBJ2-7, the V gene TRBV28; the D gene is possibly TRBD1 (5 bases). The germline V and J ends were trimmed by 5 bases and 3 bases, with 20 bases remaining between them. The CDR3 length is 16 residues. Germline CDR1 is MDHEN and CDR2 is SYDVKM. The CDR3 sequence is CASSMIGWGSLYEQYF. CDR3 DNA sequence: TGTGCCAGCAGTATGATAGGCTGGGGCTCCCTCTACGAGCAGTACTTC. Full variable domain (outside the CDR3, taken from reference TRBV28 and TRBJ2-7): DVKVTQSSRYLVKRTGEKVFLECVQDMDHENMFWYRQDPGLGLRLIYFSYDVKMKEKGDIPEGYSVSREKKERFSLILESASTNQTSMYLCASSMIGWGSLYEQYFGPGTRLTVT.

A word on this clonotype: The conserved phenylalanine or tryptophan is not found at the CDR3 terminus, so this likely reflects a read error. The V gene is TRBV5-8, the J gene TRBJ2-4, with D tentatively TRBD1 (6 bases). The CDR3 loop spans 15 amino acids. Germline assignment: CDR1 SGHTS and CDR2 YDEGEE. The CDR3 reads CASSFTGLAKNSQYV. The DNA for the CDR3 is TGTGCCAGCAGCTTTACAGGGCTAGCCAAAAACAGTCAGTACGTC.

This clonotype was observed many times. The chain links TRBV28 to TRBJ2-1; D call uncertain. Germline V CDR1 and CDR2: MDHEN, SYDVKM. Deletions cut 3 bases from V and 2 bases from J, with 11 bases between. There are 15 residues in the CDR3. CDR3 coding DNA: TGTGCCAGCAGTTTTCGGAAGTTCCCCTACAATGAGCAGTTCTTC. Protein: CASSFRKFPYNEQFF.

CDR3 protein: CSARVRSDAYEQYF. DNA of the CDR3: TGCAGTGCTAGAGTCAGAAGCGACGCCTACGAGCAGTACTTC. The J gene is TRBJ2-7, the V gene TRBV20-1; D remains ambiguous. The V end lost 1 base, the J end lost 2 bases, and 12 bases lay between the germline ends. CDR1 DFQATT and CDR2 SNEGSKA come from the germline V gene (reference sequence). The CDR3 covers 14 residues.

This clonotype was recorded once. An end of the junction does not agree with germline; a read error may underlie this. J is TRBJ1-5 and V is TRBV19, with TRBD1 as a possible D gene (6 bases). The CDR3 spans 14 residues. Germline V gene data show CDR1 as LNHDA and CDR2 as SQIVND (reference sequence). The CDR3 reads CAFTKGTTNQPHHF. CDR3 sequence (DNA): TGTGCCTTTACCAAAGGGACAACTAATCAGCCCCATCATTTT. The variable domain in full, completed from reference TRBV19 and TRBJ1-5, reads DGGITQSPKYLFRKEGQNVTLSCEQNLNHDAMYWYRQDPGQGLRLIYYSQIVNDFQKGDIAEGYSVSREKKESFPLTVTSAQKNPTAFYLCAFTKGTTNQPHHFGDGTRLSIL.

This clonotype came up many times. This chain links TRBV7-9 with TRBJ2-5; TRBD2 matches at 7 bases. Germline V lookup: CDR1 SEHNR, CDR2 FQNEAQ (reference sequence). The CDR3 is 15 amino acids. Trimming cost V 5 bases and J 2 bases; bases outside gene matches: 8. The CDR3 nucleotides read TGTGCCAGCAGCCCCCCTAGCGGTATACAAGAGACCCAGTACTTC. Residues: CASSPPSGIQETQYF.